This TCR beta chain was sequenced for a study of spatial heterogeneity in lung cancer. Study summary: Combinations of a unique TCR and a UMI were tallied in raw reads, and on average each appeared more than ten times.

Carried by each TCR cDNA molecule was a unique molecular identifier. TCRdb used MiXCR to reprocess the 5' RACE reads, holding one entry per CDR3 protein. The sample lists roughly 3,900 distinct CDR3 sequences; about 4% were seen once. Time point noted: sample taken at primary tumor resection. This clonotype ranks as medium-sized (0.01 to 0.1%). Its antigen is unknown. The CDR3 contains 16 residues. CDR1 MGHRA and CDR2 YSYEKL come from the germline V gene. The trim removed 3 bases at V and 7 bases at J, leaving 7 bases unmatched. Overall study findings and caveats: Tumor mutation counts were tracked by expanded intratumoral alpha and beta TCR counts. Expanded TCRs that were ubiquitous or regional had counts tracking ubiquitous and regional nonsynonymous mutations, respectively.

The receptor comes from a male donor with early-stage non-small cell lung cancer. This sequence joins TRBV4-1 and TRBJ2-1, with TRBD2 identical over 12 bases. Sequenced material: lung tumor tissue, taken at surgery. The CDR3 nucleotides read TGCGCCAGCAGCCAGGCTAGCGGGGGGGCCGTAAATGAGCAGTTCTTC. Amino acid sequence: CASSQASGGAVNEQFF.